Sequencing of this T cell receptor beta chain was carried out in a study of cytomegalovirus exposure and HLA in healthy donors (dated by TCRdb to 2017 to 2019). Study-level background: According to an earlier analysis of 550 to 700 of the donors, roughly 180 million T cells yielded 90 million to 140 million unique TCR beta sequences and about 300 Gb of sequence data. An early release that covered some 630 HLA-typed donors contained about 300 gigabases of sequencing data and tens of millions of unique TCR sequences. The genetic ancestry cluster associated with self-reported Caucasian donors included 70% to 85% of the roughly 400 genotyped donors. The study was designed to test whether signatures of past pathogen exposure could be identified by cataloging public T cell receptors. The T cell repertoires of under 750 subjects were profiled by immunosequencing and related to cytomegalovirus serostatus. In addition to the first cohort of 666 subjects, a separate validation cohort of approximately 110 different subjects was used. High-throughput TCR immunosequencing, statistical association of individual TCRs with disease status, and machine learning were combined to predict cytomegalovirus infection status. In a later analysis, previously published TCR beta repertoires from fewer than 750 donors were re-analyzed and high-resolution HLA genotyping was added so that TCR occurrence patterns could be studied. In the later analysis, no new phenotypic data were used to find candidate immune exposures; instead, reliance was placed on TCR beta sequences and their occurrence across donors. In an earlier analysis of 500 to 650 of the donors, high-throughput TCR beta sequencing was used to judge whether each TCR beta V gene segment behaved as functional or pseudogenic. Alongside the repertoire data, information on donor age, sex, ethnicity and CMV serostatus was compiled. A later genetic analysis used genome-wide SNP genotypes for about three fifths of the 666 donors, treating that subset as a discovery cohort. All discovery cohort repertoires had been generated on a single sequencing platform. Class I and class II HLA loci were covered by the typing at four-digit resolution. The number of donors typed differed by locus, with roughly 629-640 for A, B, C, DRB1 and DQB1, roughly 520 for DQA1, about 610 for DPA1, and under 490 for DPB1. A few DR-DQ haplotypes were treated as single units for association and clustering because of strong linkage in the cohort. On average, about 200,000 unique TCR beta nucleotide sequences were sequenced per donor among about 400 genotyped donors of the cohort, with around 19% of those sequences being non-productive.

Libraries came from the immunoSEQ multiplex PCR assay. The multiplex PCR relied on a mix of 60 forward primers for TCR Vbeta segments and 13 reverse primers for TCR Jbeta segments. Amplification of the CDR3 region of rearranged TCR beta genes was performed with a multiplex PCR assay on genomic DNA. On the Illumina HiSeq System, the amplified TCR beta libraries were sequenced as 87-base-pair reads. On the authors' methods: A later analysis counted some 74 million unique TCR beta chains across the 640 or so repertoires, and around 9.9 million of these chains were shared by at least two donors. Raw reads were error-corrected and collapsed into unique sequences with a nearest-neighbor algorithm that merged closely related sequences to remove PCR and sequencing errors. V, D and J gene segments were assigned by aligning CDR3 sequences to IMGT reference sequences. For a sequence to be retained, a match of at least six nucleotides to both a V gene segment and a J gene segment was required. A rearrangement was called productive if the CDR3 had no stop codons and remained in frame with V and J, and every other rearrangement was called non-productive. CDR3 was defined by IMGT convention, running from the second conserved V-encoded cysteine to the conserved J-encoded phenylalanine. In an earlier analysis of 587 of the donors, sequences lacking an unambiguous match to a single V gene segment were excluded. In an earlier analysis of a few hundred of the donors, a V segment was called functional when productive rearrangements were above 56.7%, and segregating when the standard deviation between donors exceeded 5%. A statistical classification framework was built for diagnosing cytomegalovirus status from the catalog of TCR beta chain sequences. In a later analysis, TCR nucleotide sequences were compared against IMGT/GENE-DB human TR gene sequences so that V and J genes could be assigned. Using the TCRdist pipeline, a later analysis assigned CDR3 sequences along with most-parsimonious VDJ recombination scenarios. In a later analysis, every TCR beta chain was defined by the combination of its CDR3 amino acid sequence and its V-gene family, and reads without a unique V-gene family were dropped. In a later analysis, 450 to 600 highly shared, low-generation-probability nucleotide sequences were removed to address suspected cross-contamination and a sequencing artifact. In a later analysis, a clonal expansion index for each public chain was calculated from normalized within-repertoire ranks of inferred template counts. Generation probabilities in a later analysis came from a VDJ recombination model fitted to out-of-frame rearrangements, and those results were checked against IGoR. In a later analysis, hypergeometric tests were used to score TCR-TCR, TCR-HLA and TCR-CMV co-occurrence, with a repertoire-size bias correction applied to TCR pairs. To estimate false discovery rates, a later analysis permuted the HLA or CMV assignments 20 times. In a later analysis, co-occurring TCRs were grouped using DBSCAN, and TCRdist sequence similarity was added for clustering within HLA-allele-positive subsets. Co-occurrence clustering excluded repertoires with fewer than 30,000 or more than 120,000 public chains, plus five with anomalous nucleotide sharing. Drawn from immuneACCESS, this table holds only the in-frame rearrangements with V and J called that TCRdb kept. Clones are partly lost; checked studies trace under half to an unresolved V gene and leave the rest unexplained. The V and J calls and clone size are taken from that table; D and trimming were inferred from the DNA. Recorded for this sample are 150,000 to 200,000 clones; around three quarters of them occurred a single time. The top ten clones comprise roughly 2% of the sample.

The cohort was made up of 500 to 800 healthy bone marrow donors. All cohort members were sampled while nominally healthy, although unrecorded immune exposures were likely present. The donor tested CMV seronegative and was one of the 352 seronegative cohort members. Each donor provided a peripheral blood sample, and peripheral blood mononuclear cells were used for TCR beta sequencing. The Qiagen DNeasy Blood Extraction Kit was used to extract genomic DNA from the blood cell samples. Concerning this clone: Which antigen it targets is not known. There are no base qualities to consult, and no much larger clone falls within one base.

Study-wide conclusions, independent of this receptor: The authors suggested that the approach could potentially be generalized to other disease states and immunological phenotypes. Because counts were too low, about 18 rarely observed V segments, including chromosome 9 orphons, were excluded from the earlier analysis of several hundred of the donors. At a false discovery rate of 0.05, a later analysis linked under 20,000 TCR beta sequences to specific HLA alleles. According to a later analysis, parvovirus B19, influenza, CMV and Epstein-Barr virus appeared linked to several top co-occurrence clusters. The only immune exposure information available for the cohort was CMV serostatus. Sequencing depth was assumed to be roughly uniform across donors in the presence/absence analyses, though that assumption may not hold. A group of highly shared sequence variants was considered likely to be a technical artifact of the sequencing pipeline. Most TCR sequences were seen in very few donors, while some public TCRs were found in many individuals. Three of the identified cytomegalovirus-associated TCR beta chains were confirmed in vitro to be specific for cytomegalovirus antigens. V-gene and J-gene trimming of TCR beta chains was associated with a missense DCLRE1C variant in a later genetic analysis, and the association was replicated in an independent cohort. When HLA alleles, especially DR and DQ, strongly co-occurred, TCR associations were difficult to assign to individual alleles. This cohort had only TCR beta chains sequenced, and the lack of alpha or paired-chain data limited which features could be detected. In an earlier analysis of 450 to 750 of the donors, most TCR beta V segments appeared in productive rearrangements about 87% or about 30% of the time, broadly matching IMGT annotations. The classifier was reported to diagnose cytomegalovirus status with high specificity and sensitivity in both the original and validation cohorts. The study listed 150 to 200 TCR beta chains as associated with cytomegalovirus. A later analysis found that TCR association rates varied across HLA loci, with DRB1 alleles showing the most associated TCRs and HLA-C alleles the fewest. Correlated functional status among segregating V segments might be attributable to linkage disequilibrium, but an unknown experimental factor could not be ruled out. In a later analysis, HLA-associated TCR beta chains showed more clonal expansion and lower generation probabilities than non-associated chains that were equally common. Compared with the roughly 600-donor mean, donors in an Asian-associated ancestry cluster had fewer N-insertions in productive TCRs, according to a later genetic analysis. A later analysis found that most CMV-associated TCR beta chains appeared HLA-restricted, with HLA associations seemingly driven largely by CMV exposure. Because some donors lacked HLA typing at each locus, the association tests relied only on the typed subset. A further reported finding was that TCR beta sequences accurately predicted the HLA-A and HLA-B alleles for most subjects in the first cohort.

The receptor's source is a man between 40 and 49 years old in good health and CMV-seronegative. Material: PBMCs.

The DNA is as follows: TGTGCCAGCAGTAATCAGGGGGCCGGATGGTACGAGCAGTACTTC. It specifies CASSNQGAGWYEQYF. Rearrangement joined TRBV28 to TRBJ2-7; the junction holds 8 bases that match TRBD1. The germline V end is reduced by 5 bases and the J end by 4 bases; junction bases left unmatched: 10. Taken from the germline V gene, the CDR1 and CDR2 loops are MDHEN and SYDVKM. The cysteine opens and the phenylalanine closes a CDR3 of 15 amino acids. CDR3 DNA is the only sequence kept; it has 45 bases, read in frame from the first base.